This is a list of T cell receptor beta chains from one sample in a study of long-term antiretroviral therapy in people with HIV. Generated by immunoSEQ multiplex PCR, the TCRdb table keeps only in-frame clones and is missing some. The top ten hold around 11% of the sample, which has 25,000 to 30,000 clones, around four fifths seen once. The starting material was unsorted PBMCs, obtained 0.8 years before starting antiretroviral therapy. These receptor sequences come from a man younger than 30 with HIV. Both conserved end residues are part of each CDR3.

v_call | cdr3_aa
TRBV30 | CAWSLWISGNTIYF
TRBV11-2 | CASSLEAAGGAGKYEQYF
TRBV5-4 | CASSHGGGTEAFF
TRBV12-5 | CASGLGLAGTDTQYF
TRBV5-1 | CASSFDGTGGVYEQYF
TRBV2 | CASTPDSSNQPQHF
TRBV4-1 | CASSQLWGGVAKNIQYF
TRBV11-2 | CASSLVGQRGVHEQFF
TRBV11-2 | CASSPRSDRPYTEAFF
TRBV9 | CASSVGGLTNEQFF
TRBV19 | CASSIVQGTEQYF
TRBV19 | CASSLASGRARDEQYF
TRBV6-4 | CASSEVAGGSDTQYF